The 3 T cell receptor beta chains reported below all come from one sample, sequenced in a study of spatial heterogeneity in lung cancer. In TCRdb, the 5' RACE reads were re-called with MiXCR into one record per CDR3 protein. The repertoire holds under 13,000 distinct CDR3 sequences, with about 8% as singletons. No cognate antigen is known for these TCRs. The time point denotes: sample taken at primary tumor resection. General study findings and limits: Higher tumor mutation counts went along with higher counts of expanded intratumoral alpha and beta TCRs.

The starting material was lung tumor tissue, obtained at surgery. The receptors were sampled from a female donor with early-stage non-small cell lung cancer.

Many counts were recorded for this clonotype. The chain couples TRBV12-3 or TRBV12-4 to TRBJ1-4; a weak D match, TRBD1 (5 bases). V was clipped by 7 bases and J by 4 bases, with 10 bases between them. The CDR3 extends over 13 amino acids. The CDR3, as DNA: TGTGCCAGCACTGGGGACGGTAATGAAAAACTGTTTTTT. It is translated as CASTGDGNEKLFF.

This clonotype was observed a handful of times. The chain couples TRBV7-9 to TRBJ1-2; 9 bases are shared with TRBD1. Germline lookup yields CDR1 SEHNR and CDR2 FQNEAQ (reference sequence). The V segment lost 4 bases and the J segment 6 bases; nucleotides outside the gene matches: 3. The CDR3 has 13 amino acids. This chain's CDR3 is CASSSRTGDGYTF. The CDR3 coding sequence is TGTGCCAGCAGCTCGCGGACAGGGGATGGCTACACCTTC.

By frequency in the sample, this clonotype is medium-sized. The genes are TRBV7-2 and TRBJ2-7; 7 bases are a match to TRBD1. The germline V gene has CDR1 SGHTA and CDR2 FQGNSA. J gave up 3 bases and V 3 bases, and 8 bases lay outside the gene matches. This CDR3 is built from 15 residues. The CDR3 protein is CASSFRPGQYYEQYF. The CDR3 DNA is TGTGCCAGCAGCTTCCGACCGGGACAGTACTACGAGCAGTACTTC.